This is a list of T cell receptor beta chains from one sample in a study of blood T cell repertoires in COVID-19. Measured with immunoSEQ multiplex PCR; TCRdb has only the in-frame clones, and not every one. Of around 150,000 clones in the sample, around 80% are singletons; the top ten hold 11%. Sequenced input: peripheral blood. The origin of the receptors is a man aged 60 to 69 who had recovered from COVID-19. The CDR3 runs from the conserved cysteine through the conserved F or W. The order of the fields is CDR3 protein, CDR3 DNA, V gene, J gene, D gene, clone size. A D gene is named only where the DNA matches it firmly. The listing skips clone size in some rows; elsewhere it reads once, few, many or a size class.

CDR3aa: CASSLLGSSGRTSSYEQYF; CDR3nt: TGTGCCAGCAGTTTGCTCGGGTCTAGCGGGAGGACTAGCTCCTACGAGCAGTACTTC; v_gene: TRBV28; j_gene: TRBJ2-7; d_gene: TRBD2; abundance: once
CDR3aa: CAISDGVQNTEAFF; CDR3nt: TGTGCCATCAGCGACGGAGTCCAGAACACTGAAGCTTTCTTT; v_gene: TRBV10-3; j_gene: TRBJ1-1; d_gene: NA; abundance: NA
CDR3aa: CASSYETGVGWNEQFF; CDR3nt: TGTGCCAGCAGTTACGAGACAGGGGTTGGGTGGAATGAGCAGTTCTTC; v_gene: TRBV6-5; j_gene: TRBJ2-1; d_gene: TRBD1; abundance: NA
CDR3aa: CASSQDSEGARGYTF; CDR3nt: TGTGCCAGCAGCCAAGATAGTGAGGGGGCGAGAGGCTACACCTTC; v_gene: TRBV4-2; j_gene: TRBJ1-2; d_gene: TRBD1; abundance: NA
CDR3aa: CASSLGGTETYEQYF; CDR3nt: TGTGCCAGCAGCTTAGGTGGGACAGAGACCTACGAGCAGTACTTC; v_gene: TRBV11-3; j_gene: TRBJ2-7; d_gene: TRBD1; abundance: once
CDR3aa: CATSKGLVDTGELFF; CDR3nt: TGTGCCACCAGCAAAGGACTAGTAGATACCGGGGAGCTGTTTTTT; v_gene: TRBV15; j_gene: TRBJ2-2; d_gene: TRBD2; abundance: NA
CDR3aa: CASSDEARATTGELFF; CDR3nt: TGTGCCAGCAGTGACGAGGCCAGGGCGACCACCGGGGAGCTGTTTTTT; v_gene: TRBV2; j_gene: TRBJ2-2; d_gene: NA; abundance: once
CDR3aa: CASSVVPSGLHNEQFF; CDR3nt: TGTGCCAGCAGCGTAGTCCCTAGCGGGCTTCACAATGAGCAGTTCTTC; v_gene: TRBV9; j_gene: TRBJ2-1; d_gene: TRBD2; abundance: NA
CDR3aa: CASSQDRQGARGYTF; CDR3nt: TGCGCCAGCAGCCAAGACCGACAGGGGGCAAGAGGCTACACCTTC; v_gene: TRBV4-3; j_gene: TRBJ1-2; d_gene: TRBD1; abundance: NA
CDR3aa: CASSFDGLREQYF; CDR3nt: TGTGCCAGCAGCTTTGACGGGTTAAGGGAGCAGTACTTC; v_gene: TRBV11-2; j_gene: TRBJ2-7; d_gene: NA; abundance: few
CDR3aa: CASSIDTSGNTIYF; CDR3nt: TGTGCCAGTAGTATCGACACCTCTGGAAACACCATATATTTT; v_gene: TRBV19; j_gene: TRBJ1-3; d_gene: NA; abundance: few
CDR3aa: CSVEYRAENTGELFF; CDR3nt: TGCAGCGTTGAATACAGAGCTGAGAACACCGGGGAGCTGTTTTTT; v_gene: TRBV29-1; j_gene: TRBJ2-2; d_gene: NA; abundance: NA
CDR3aa: CASSFSTGQQYNEQFF; CDR3nt: TGTGCCAGCAGCTTCTCTACGGGACAGCAATACAATGAGCAGTTCTTC; v_gene: TRBV7-2; j_gene: TRBJ2-1; d_gene: TRBD1; abundance: few
CDR3aa: CAGFLPPGREPYEQYF; CDR3nt: TGCGCCGGATTTCTTCCACCGGGACGGGAGCCCTACGAGCAGTACTTC; v_gene: TRBV23-1; j_gene: TRBJ2-7; d_gene: NA; abundance: once
CDR3aa: CASSPGQSLLRAFF; CDR3nt: TGTGCCAGCAGCCCGGGACAGAGCCTTCTTAGGGCTTTCTTT; v_gene: TRBV3-1/TRBV3-2; j_gene: TRBJ1-1; d_gene: TRBD1; abundance: few
CDR3aa: CASSQDRAVRIETQYF; CDR3nt: TGTGCCAGCAGCCAAGATCGTGCGGTTCGAATAGAGACCCAGTACTTC; v_gene: TRBV3-1/TRBV3-2; j_gene: TRBJ2-5; d_gene: NA; abundance: NA
CDR3aa: CASSLPGGADTQYF; CDR3nt: TGTGCCAGCAGCTTACCGGGAGGAGCAGATACGCAGTATTTT; v_gene: TRBV7-2; j_gene: TRBJ2-3; d_gene: TRBD2; abundance: few
CDR3aa: CASSLEGDPVETQYF; CDR3nt: TGTGCCAGCAGCTTAGAGGGGGACCCGGTGGAGACCCAGTACTTC; v_gene: TRBV7-6; j_gene: TRBJ2-5; d_gene: NA; abundance: once
CDR3aa: CAISRGQGVDTEAFF; CDR3nt: TGTGCCATCAGTAGAGGACAGGGTGTGGACACTGAAGCTTTCTTT; v_gene: TRBV10-3; j_gene: TRBJ1-1; d_gene: TRBD1; abundance: NA
CDR3aa: CSARDRDRGTSPLHF; CDR3nt: TGCAGCGCTCGTGACCGGGACAGGGGCACTTCACCCCTCCACTTT; v_gene: TRBV29-1; j_gene: TRBJ1-6; d_gene: TRBD1; abundance: NA
CDR3aa: CASSQGLAGGNWDEQFF; CDR3nt: TGCGCCAGCAGCCAAGGACTAGCGGGAGGGAATTGGGATGAGCAGTTCTTC; v_gene: TRBV4-3; j_gene: TRBJ2-1; d_gene: TRBD2; abundance: NA
CDR3aa: CASSVSSGANVLTF; CDR3nt: TGTGCCAGCAGCGTCAGCTCTGGGGCCAACGTCCTGACTTTC; v_gene: TRBV3-1/TRBV3-2; j_gene: TRBJ2-6; d_gene: NA; abundance: once